Listed here are 22 T cell receptor beta chains from one sample, sequenced in a study of shared T cell receptors in the human thymus. Only in-frame clones appear in the TCRdb table, and some are missing; sequencing was by immunoSEQ multiplex PCR. The sample lists about 500,000 clones, 70% to 80% occurring once. The same data also contributed to another study, on human thymus T cells.

The sequenced sample consisted of thymocytes. The receptor set was obtained from a boy less than two years old with a congenital heart defect.

The V gene is TRBV28, the J gene TRBJ2-2, with 7 bases lining up with TRBD2. CDR3 size: 16 residues. Looked up from germline, CDR1 is MDHEN and CDR2 is SYDVKM. V was clipped by 3 bases and J by 5 bases; unmatched bases: 9. CDR3 nucleotide sequence: TGTGCCAGCAGTTTTCCGGGAGGTATAGGAACCGGGGAGCTGTTTTTT. This gives the protein CASSFPGGIGTGELFF.

The gene calls are TRBV30 and TRBJ2-3, with D hard to call. The CDR3 consists of 13 residues. V lost 4 bases to trimming and J lost 2 bases, with 10 bases between them. Per germline, CDR1 GTSNPN and CDR2 SVGIG (reference sequence). The CDR3 DNA sequence: TGTGCCTGGACCAGGCCACTCACAGATACGCAGTATTTT. It yields the protein CAWTRPLTDTQYF.

V usage is TRBV7-2 and J usage is TRBJ2-7; D not certain. This CDR3 spans 12 amino acids. Trimming shortened V by 11 bases and J by 0 bases, and 11 bases separated the two germline ends. Germline CDR1 reads SGHTA; CDR2 reads FQGNSA. The CDR3 sequence is CAGRRHSYEQYF. For the CDR3, the DNA is TGTGCCGGGCGACGACACTCCTACGAGCAGTACTTC.

Details on this clone: Different DNA sequences within this sample yield the same CDR3. This chain joins TRBV29-1 and TRBJ2-5, with D perhaps TRBD2 (7 bases). V was clipped by 6 bases and J by 5 bases, with 10 bases between them. Germline V gives CDR1 SQVTM, CDR2 ANQGSEA. The CDR3 totals 11 residues. The CDR3 bases are TGCAGCGTGGAGGGGGGGGAGACCCAGTACTTC. Amino acid sequence: CSVEGGETQYF.

The J gene is TRBJ2-2, the V gene TRBV27; D is possibly TRBD2 (5 bases). V shed 2 bases and J shed 4 bases, with 8 bases lying between them. Germline CDR1 is MNHEY and CDR2 is SMNVEV (reference sequence). This CDR3 contains 14 residues. Here the CDR3 DNA reads TGTGCCAGCAGTTTAAGACTAATCACCGGGGAGCTGTTTTTT. This sequence encodes CASSLRLITGELFF.

The CDR3 bases are TGTGCCAGCGGAGGGACAGGCCCACAAGAGACCCAGTACTTC. It is translated as CASGGTGPQETQYF. V and J are TRBV10-3 and TRBJ2-5; 8 positions agree with TRBD1. This CDR3 spans 14 amino acids. The J segment lost 2 bases and the V segment lost 10 bases, leaving 9 bases of the junction unmatched. Germline lookup yields CDR1 ENHRY and CDR2 SYGVKD.

The rearrangement links TRBV14 to TRBJ2-7, with 14 bases that match TRBD2. Trimming removed 3 bases from V and 5 bases from J; junction bases left unmatched: 15. The CDR3 is 19 amino acids. The germline V gene encodes CDR1 SGHDN and CDR2 FVKESK. The CDR3 nucleotides read TGTGCCAGCAGCCATCCGGGACTAGCGGGAGTCTCCGAGATCCACGAGCAGTACTTC. It is translated as CASSHPGLAGVSEIHEQYF.

The chain employs TRBV7-2 and TRBJ2-7; 7 nucleotides agree with TRBD2. V lost 2 bases and J lost 2; bases outside the gene matches: 12. The germline CDR1 and CDR2 sequences are SGHTA and FQGNSA. The CDR3 length is 17 residues. The CDR3 loop is CASSLPARSRGAYEQYF. CDR3 DNA sequence: TGTGCCAGCAGCTTACCGGCCCGTAGTCGGGGGGCCTACGAGCAGTACTTC.

J is TRBJ2-5 and V is TRBV14; 10 bases map to TRBD2. V was pared by 2 bases and J by 7 bases, with 1 base of the junction left unmatched. This CDR3 region has 13 residues. Germline V CDR1 and CDR2: SGHDN, FVKESK. CDR3 loop: CASSQLAGATQYF. The CDR3 DNA follows: TGTGCCAGCAGCCAACTAGCGGGAGCGACCCAGTACTTC.

The chain recombines TRBV4-1 with TRBJ1-1, with TRBD1 as a possible D gene (6 bases). This CDR3 spans 16 amino acids. CDR1 is MGHRA, CDR2 YSYEKL, per germline. V was clipped by 4 bases and J by 1 base, with 16 bases between them. CDR3 sequence: CASSRDSGARNTEAFF. The CDR3 DNA reads TGCGCCAGCAGCCGAGATTCAGGGGCAAGGAACACTGAAGCTTTCTTT.

The chain recombines TRBV5-6 with TRBJ1-1, with D maybe TRBD1 (6 bases). Germline CDR1 reads SGHDT; CDR2 reads YYEEEE. The CDR3 is made up of 14 amino acids. V lost 4 bases to trimming and J lost 4 bases, with 14 bases between them. CDR3 nucleotides: TGTGCCAGCAGCCTCCATATACAGGGCACTGAAGCTTTCTTT. It translates to CASSLHIQGTEAFF.

The V gene is TRBV6-6, the J gene TRBJ2-3, with 7 bases matching TRBD2. Germline CDR1 is MNHNY and CDR2 is SVGAGI (reference sequence). The CDR3 is 14 amino acids. V trimming: 5 bases; J trimming: 7 bases; junction bases outside the gene matches: 9. CDR3 sequence: CASSLSGGNNTQYF. The CDR3 nucleotides are TGTGCCAGCAGTCTCTCGGGAGGCAATAATACGCAGTATTTT.

J is TRBJ2-7 and V is TRBV5-1; 7 positions agree with TRBD2. The CDR3 runs to 14 residues. Germline V lookup: CDR1 SGHRS, CDR2 YFSETQ. V shed 4 bases, J shed 2 bases, and the junction held 6 bases outside the gene matches. The CDR3 coding sequence is TGCGCCAGCAGCGGGGGACTACCTCCCTACGAGCAGTACTTC. Translated, it gives CASSGGLPPYEQYF.

This clone came up a few times. This chain uses TRBV5-6 with TRBJ2-7; 8 positions match TRBD1. CDR1 and CDR2 (germline): SGHDT, YYEEEE. The CDR3 totals 15 residues. V lost 4 bases and J lost 1; bases outside the gene matches: 7. CDR3: CASSTRDRLSYEQYF. The CDR3, as DNA: TGTGCCAGCAGCACCCGGGACAGGTTGTCCTACGAGCAGTACTTC.

This chain joins TRBV2 and TRBJ1-5, with 9 bases that match TRBD1. J was trimmed by 5 bases and V by 9 bases; bases with no gene match: 5. The CDR3 consists of 13 residues. Germline CDR1 and CDR2: SNHLY and FYNNEI. This CDR3 reads CASGTGTDQPQHF. DNA for the CDR3: TGTGCCAGTGGGACAGGGACTGATCAGCCCCAGCATTTT.

The rearrangement uses TRBV23-1 and TRBJ2-7, with a tentative D call TRBD2 (7 bases). TRBV23-1 is flagged as an ORF with uncertain function. V lost 7 bases, J lost 3 bases, and 13 bases lay in between. The CDR3 covers 13 residues. The DNA of the CDR3 is TGCGCCAGCATGGCGGGGGACAACTACGAGCAGTACTTC. Amino acids: CASMAGDNYEQYF.

This clone was detected a few times. The CDR3 region is CASSLEGNGYTF. In DNA, the CDR3 is TGTGCCAGCAGTTTGGAGGGTAATGGCTACACCTTC. This sequence joins TRBV28 and TRBJ1-2; D unclear. V gave up 3 bases and J gave up 6 bases, with 8 bases separating them. The CDR3 extends over 12 amino acids. The germline CDR1 and CDR2 sequences are MDHEN and SYDVKM.

This chain connects TRBV6-1 to TRBJ2-7, with 7 nucleotides matching TRBD1. The CDR3 sequence is 14 residues long. CDR1 is MNHNS, CDR2 SASEGT, per germline. The V gene end was trimmed by 4 bases and the J gene end by 4 bases; junction bases not matched to a gene: 7. CDR3 sequence (DNA): TGTGCCAGCAGTGGAGGGGGCAGTGAGTACGAGCAGTACTTC. Translation: CASSGGGSEYEQYF.

V and J are TRBV9 and TRBJ2-2, with a weak D call TRBD1 (6 bases). CDR1 is SGDLS, CDR2 YYNGEE, per germline. The V and J ends lost 0 bases and 7 bases respectively, with 13 bases between them. The CDR3 is made up of 15 amino acids. The CDR3 DNA is TGTGCCAGCAGCGTAGATAACAGGGTCCACGGGGAGCTGTTTTTT. This codes for CASSVDNRVHGELFF.

The chain uses TRBV27 and TRBJ1-5; 7 positions match TRBD1. Germline V gene sequence: CDR1 MNHEY, CDR2 SMNVEV (reference sequence). The CDR3 loop spans 15 amino acids. Trimming removed 0 bases from V and 3 bases from J; junction bases left unmatched: 2. The CDR3 loop reads CASSLSQGINQPQHF. The CDR3 bases are TGTGCCAGCAGTTTATCACAGGGGATCAATCAGCCCCAGCATTTT.

This chain joins TRBV5-1 and TRBJ2-7; 12 bases line up with TRBD2. This CDR3 region has 15 residues. After removal of 4 bases from V and 5 bases from J, the junction contained 7 bases not matched to a gene. From germline, CDR1 is SGHRS and CDR2 YFSETQ. CDR3 residues: CASSPTSGSIHEQYF. The CDR3 DNA sequence: TGCGCCAGCAGCCCGACTAGCGGGAGTATCCACGAGCAGTACTTC.

This chain connects TRBV9 to TRBJ1-3; D might be TRBD1 (6 bases). This CDR3 has 17 amino acids. V was shortened by 4 bases and J by 4 bases, with 21 bases between the two germline ends. CDR1 and CDR2 (germline): SGDLS, YYNGEE. The CDR3 here is CASSPRGGREGGNTIYF. CDR3 nucleotide sequence: TGTGCCAGCAGCCCCCGTGGGGGCAGGGAGGGCGGAAACACCATATATTTT.